This TCR beta chain was profiled in a study of early T cells in non-severe SARS-CoV-2 infection. Overall study results and limits: A preference for anti-spike CD8 responses marked VDJdb matching, which missed private and CD4 specificities.

Unique molecular identifiers were attached to individual cDNA molecules. TCRdb re-analysed the 5' RACE reads in MiXCR, keeping a single row per CDR3 protein. The sample yields 64,000 or so distinct CDR3 sequences, about 12% seen once. The CDR3 loop spans 11 amino acids. CDR1 MNHEY and CDR2 SVGAGI come from the germline V gene. The germline V and J ends were trimmed by 4 bases and 7 bases, with 7 bases remaining between them. This clonotype was found many times. Its antigen is unknown. V usage is TRBV6-5 and J usage is TRBJ1-2; D might be TRBD1 (5 bases). This TCR came from an adult who was a healthcare worker with PCR-confirmed SARS-CoV-2 infection or an uninfected control (not recorded which). The sample comprised whole blood. CDR3 protein: CASSSRGGYTF. CDR3 nucleotides: TGTGCCAGCAGTTCTAGGGGTGGCTACACCTTC.